The present T cell receptor beta chain was sequenced within a study of PD-L1 blockade in urothelial cancer. Study overall: Patients commenced intravenous atezolizumab, 1,200 mg every 3 weeks, in about 2014. After treatment start, blood was analyzed at 3 weeks (second dose) and at 6 weeks.

Repertoires were generated with immunoSEQ multiplex PCR, while TCRdb's copy carries only in-frame clones and drops some. The sample lists about 41,000 clones, roughly 81% occurring once. Time point reported: peripheral blood 6 weeks after treatment start. This receptor was taken from a man between 65 and 80 years old with urothelial cancer. The sequences come from PBMCs, collected around atezolizumab (anti-PD-L1) treatment.

The CDR3 nucleotides are TGCGCCAGCAGCTTGGAAGTCGGATTCACTGCGGGCTATGGCTACACCTTC. Its protein is CASSLEVGFTAGYGYTF. This chain uses TRBV5-1 with TRBJ1-2; D call uncertain. Trimming pared 0 bases from V and 4 bases from J, leaving 19 bases between. Germline CDR1 and CDR2: SGHRS and YFSETQ. CDR3 length: 17 amino acids. The full variable domain, with the rest looked up from reference TRBV5-1 and TRBJ1-2, is KAGVTQTPRYLIKTRGQQVTLSCSPISGHRSVSWYQQTPGQGLQFLFEYFSETQRNKGNFPGRFSGRQFSNSRSEMNVSTLELGDSALYLCASSLEVGFTAGYGYTFGSGTRLTVV.